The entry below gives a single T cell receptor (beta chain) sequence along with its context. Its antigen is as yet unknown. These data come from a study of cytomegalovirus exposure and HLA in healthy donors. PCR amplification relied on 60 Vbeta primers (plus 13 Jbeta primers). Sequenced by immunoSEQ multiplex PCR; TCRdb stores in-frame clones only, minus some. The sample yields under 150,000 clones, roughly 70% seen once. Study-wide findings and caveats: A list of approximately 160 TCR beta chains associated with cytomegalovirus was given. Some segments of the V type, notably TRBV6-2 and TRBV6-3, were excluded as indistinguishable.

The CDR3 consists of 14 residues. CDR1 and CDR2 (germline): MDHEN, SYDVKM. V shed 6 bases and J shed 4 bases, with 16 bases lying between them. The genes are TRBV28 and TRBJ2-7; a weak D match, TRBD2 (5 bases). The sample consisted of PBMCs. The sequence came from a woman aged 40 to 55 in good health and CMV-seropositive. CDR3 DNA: TGTGCCAGCAGACCAACTAGTAAGAAGTACGAGCAGTACTTC. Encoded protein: CASRPTSKKYEQYF.